Sequencing of this T cell receptor beta chain was carried out in a study of response to subunit inactivated influenza vaccine. Study conclusions and caveats: The authors put forward the suggestion that each seasonal influenza vaccination may bring in only a limited number of new T cells.

Germline CDR1 DFQATT, CDR2 SNEGSKA (reference sequence). The CDR3 loop spans 12 amino acids. V lost 4 bases to trimming and J lost 2 bases, with 7 bases between them. This clonotype has just a few counts. Its antigen remains unidentified. TCRdb processed the RT-PCR reads anew with MiXCR; each CDR3 protein has one entry. The profile covers approximately 680,000 distinct CDR3 sequences, with less than 20% appearing a single time and 11% taken by the ten largest. The rearrangement uses TRBV20-1 and TRBJ2-3, with D perhaps TRBD2 (6 bases). The specimen was PBMCs from blood, collected 12 days after vaccination. This clonotype originated in a man in his fifties who received an inactivated influenza vaccine. This CDR3 reads CSATGDTDTQYF. DNA for the CDR3: TGCAGTGCTACGGGGGACACAGATACGCAGTATTTT.